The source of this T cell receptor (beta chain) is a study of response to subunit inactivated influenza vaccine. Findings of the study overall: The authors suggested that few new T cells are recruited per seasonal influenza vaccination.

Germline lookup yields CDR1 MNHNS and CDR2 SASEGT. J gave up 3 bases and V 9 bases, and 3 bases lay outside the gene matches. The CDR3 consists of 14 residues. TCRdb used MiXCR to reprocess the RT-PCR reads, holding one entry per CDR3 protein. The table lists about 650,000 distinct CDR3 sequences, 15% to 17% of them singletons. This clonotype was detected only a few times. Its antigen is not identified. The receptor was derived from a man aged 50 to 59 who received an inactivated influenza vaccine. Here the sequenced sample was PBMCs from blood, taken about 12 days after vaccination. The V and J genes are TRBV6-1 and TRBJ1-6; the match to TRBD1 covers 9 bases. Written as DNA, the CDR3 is TGTGCCAGTTGGACAGGGGACTATAATTCACCCCTCCACTTT. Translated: CASWTGDYNSPLHF.